This TCR beta chain was identified during a study of blood T cell repertoires in COVID-19. Looked up from germline, CDR1 is SGHTA and CDR2 is FQGNSA. The CDR3 spans 14 residues. V lost 2 bases and J lost 0, with 7 bases in between. Sequencing was performed with immunoSEQ multiplex PCR; in TCRdb, only in-frame clones are kept and a portion is missing. The sample yields about 260,000 clones, about 87% seen once. The chain uses TRBV7-2 and TRBJ1-1; no definite D call. The clonotype comes from a woman in her seventies with COVID-19, enrolled during active disease. Sequenced sample: peripheral blood. CDR3 loop: CASSLRGMNTEAFF. CDR3 nucleotides: TGTGCCAGCAGCTTACGAGGTATGAACACTGAAGCTTTCTTT.